Below, 32 T cell receptor beta chains from the same sample are listed, as sequenced in a study of identical twins. TCRdb processed the 5' RACE reads anew with MiXCR; each CDR3 protein has one entry. The sample includes around 960,000 distinct CDR3 sequences, about 12% seen only once; the top ten take around 1.5%. These same records also appear under a second study, on yellow fever vaccine responses in identical twins.

The sample was PBMCs. The receptor set was obtained from a woman under 30 in good health.

This clonotype was seen a handful of times. The chain has TRBV7-9 and TRBJ2-5; 7 positions agree with TRBD2. Germline V lookup: CDR1 SEHNR, CDR2 FQNEAQ (reference sequence). This CDR3 spans 15 amino acids. The J segment lost 0 bases and the V segment lost 6 bases, leaving 7 bases of the junction unmatched. CDR3 nucleotides: TGTGCCAGCAGAACGCTAGCGGACCACCAAGAGACCCAGTACTTC. Its protein is CASRTLADHQETQYF.

J is TRBJ2-5 and V is TRBV6-1, with D unclear. This CDR3 spans 14 amino acids. Per the germline V gene, CDR1 is MNHNS and CDR2 is SASEGT. The V end lost 1 base, the J end lost 5 bases, and 11 bases lay between the germline ends. The CDR3 DNA is TGTGCCAGCAGTGAAGAATGGGTTTCGGAGACCCAGTACTTC. Translated, it gives CASSEEWVSETQYF.

This clonotype was counted only a few times. The chain combines TRBV20-1 with TRBJ1-4; D unresolved. V lost 6 bases and J 8 bases, leaving 10 bases between the germline ends. Germline lookup yields CDR1 DFQATT and CDR2 SNEGSKA (reference sequence). The CDR3 extends over 11 amino acids. The CDR3 DNA reads TGCAGTGCATTAACCGGGGAAAAACTGTTTTTT. Protein: CSALTGEKLFF.

This clonotype was seen a few times. This sequence joins TRBV9 and TRBJ2-7; D may be TRBD1 (5 bases). The CDR3 loop spans 14 amino acids. Germline CDR1 reads SGDLS; CDR2 reads YYNGEE. The V end lost 3 bases, the J end lost 0 bases, and 10 bases lay between the germline ends. Written as DNA, the CDR3 is TGTGCCAGCAGCGCAGACAGTTACTCCTACGAGCAGTACTTC. Its translation is CASSADSYSYEQYF.

Concerning this clonotype itself: At one end the junction does not follow the germline gene, possibly because of a read error. V gene TRBV19 combines with J gene TRBJ2-2; 10 positions agree with TRBD2. The CDR3 length is 15 residues. Germline assignment: CDR1 LNHDA and CDR2 SQIVND (reference sequence). CDR3 sequence: CASSIASGRPGELVF. CDR3 coding DNA: TGTGCCAGTAGTATCGCTAGCGGGAGACCCGGGGAGCTGGTTTTT.

V and J are TRBV15 and TRBJ2-2; tentatively, D is TRBD1 or TRBD2 (5 bases each). CDR3 length: 15 amino acids. The V end lost 0 bases, the J end lost 3 bases, and 8 bases lay between the germline ends. Germline V gives CDR1 LNHNV, CDR2 YYDKDF (reference sequence). The CDR3 loop reads CATSRDGTDTGELFF. The CDR3 coding sequence is TGTGCCACCAGCAGAGACGGGACCGACACCGGGGAGCTGTTTTTT. Full variable domain (missing parts from reference TRBV15 and TRBJ2-2): DAMVIQNPRYQVTQFGKPVTLSCSQTLNHNVMYWYQQKSSQAPKLLFHYYDKDFNNEADTPDNFQSRRPNTSFCFLDIRSPGLGDTAMYLCATSRDGTDTGELFFGEGSRLTVL.

The genes are TRBV20-1 and TRBJ1-1, with D perhaps matching TRBD1 (6 bases). CDR1 is DFQATT and CDR2 is SNEGSKA in the germline V gene (reference sequence). Trimming shortened V by 5 bases and J by 4 bases, and 17 bases separated the two germline ends. The CDR3 spans 14 residues. CDR3 region: CSAARDTGSTEAFF. Here the CDR3 DNA reads TGCAGTGCTGCCCGGGACACCGGGAGCACTGAAGCTTTCTTT.

This chain links TRBV18 with TRBJ2-7, with TRBD1 identical over 7 bases. Germline trimming cut 1 base from V and 7 bases from J; bases unmatched to any gene: 7. This CDR3 is built from 14 residues. Germline CDR1 reads KGHSH; CDR2 reads LQKENI. CDR3 loop: CASSPRGQVYEQYF. The CDR3 DNA is TGTGCCAGCTCACCACGAGGACAGGTGTATGAGCAGTACTTC.

At least ten counts were recorded for this clonotype. The chain joins TRBV5-1 to TRBJ2-2, with 8 bases that match TRBD1. CDR1 SGHRS and CDR2 YFSETQ come from the germline V gene. CDR3 length: 17 residues. The ends lost 4 bases at V and 2 bases at J; junction bases unmatched: 10. The CDR3 coding sequence is TGCGCCAGCAGCCACAAAAAAACAGGGGGAAACACCGGGGAGCTGTTTTTT. Translated: CASSHKKTGGNTGELFF.

The genes are TRBV20-1 and TRBJ2-3; 9 nucleotides match TRBD2. The V gene's germline CDR1 is DFQATT and CDR2 SNEGSKA (reference sequence). V shed 3 bases and J 1 base; nucleotides not matched to a gene: 8. The CDR3 sequence is 16 residues long. For the CDR3, the DNA is TGCAGTGCTAGCTCACTTGGCGGGGGGGGCACAGATACGCAGTATTTT. Its protein is CSASSLGGGGTDTQYF.

This clonotype was observed at least ten times. This chain connects TRBV20-1 to TRBJ1-5; D is unresolved. Trimming shortened V by 5 bases and J by 7 bases, and 6 bases separated the two germline ends. This CDR3 spans 10 amino acids. Germline lookup yields CDR1 DFQATT and CDR2 SNEGSKA (reference sequence). The CDR3 sequence: CSADRQPQHF. The CDR3 nucleotides read TGCAGTGCTGACCGACAGCCCCAGCATTTT.

This clonotype was observed at least ten times. The CDR3 DNA follows: TGCGCCAGCAGCTTGACTAGCGGGACCCCCCGAGGTAATGAGCAGTTCTTC. This gives the protein CASSLTSGTPRGNEQFF. J is TRBJ2-1 and V is TRBV5-1; 10 bases match TRBD2. The germline V gene encodes CDR1 SGHRS and CDR2 YFSETQ. V was pared by 1 base and J by 7 bases, with 11 bases of the junction left unmatched. The CDR3 consists of 17 residues.

This chain uses TRBV28 with TRBJ2-2, with 7 bases matching TRBD2. The V and J ends lost 8 bases and 1 base, in that order; junction bases with no gene match: 1. The CDR3 has 13 residues. Germline CDR1 reads MDHEN; CDR2 reads SYDVKM. CDR3 sequence (DNA): TGTGCCAGCGGGAGGGTGAACACCGGGGAGCTGTTTTTT. As protein: CASGRVNTGELFF.

This clonotype was seen a handful of times. This rearrangement joins TRBV27 to TRBJ1-4; maybe TRBD1 (6 bases). Germline V CDR1 and CDR2: MNHEY, SMNVEV (reference sequence). The V gene lost 5 bases and the J gene lost 8 bases, with 18 bases spanning the gap. The CDR3 is made up of 15 amino acids. CDR3 region: CASSPSDRFGEKLFF. The CDR3 DNA reads TGTGCCAGCAGTCCCTCGGACAGATTCGGGGAAAAACTGTTTTTT.

The rearrangement links TRBV10-3 to TRBJ2-7; 7 bases are a match to TRBD1. Germline V lookup: CDR1 ENHRY, CDR2 SYGVKD. This CDR3 comprises 12 residues. Trimming cost V 10 bases and J 1 base; bases outside gene matches: 4. The CDR3 loop is CATRQGSYEQYF. In nucleotides, the CDR3 is TGTGCCACCAGACAGGGATCCTACGAGCAGTACTTC.

The rearrangement joins TRBV5-1 to TRBJ2-2; TRBD1 might be the D (6 bases). Germline V gene data show CDR1 as SGHRS and CDR2 as YFSETQ. V was pared by 0 bases and J by 0 bases, with 9 bases between. This CDR3 is built from 16 residues. In DNA, the CDR3 is TGCGCCAGCAGCTTGGGTCGGGACACGAACACCGGGGAGCTGTTTTTT. It is translated as CASSLGRDTNTGELFF.

This clonotype was picked up a small number of times. The chain combines TRBV9 with TRBJ2-1, with unresolved D. The V gene's germline CDR1 is SGDLS and CDR2 YYNGEE. The CDR3 covers 14 residues. Between the trimmed V and J ends, which lost 4 bases and 4 bases, there was a span of 12 bases. The CDR3 sequence: CASSTRLVYNEQFF. CDR3 nucleotide sequence: TGTGCCAGCAGCACCCGGCTGGTTTACAATGAGCAGTTCTTC.

This clonotype showed up just a few times. The CDR3 nucleotides read TGCAGCTTTCTAGCGGGGAACAATGAGCAGTTCTTC. It specifies CSFLAGNNEQFF. The chain carries TRBV29-1 and TRBJ2-1; 9 nucleotides match TRBD2. The J segment lost 5 bases and the V segment lost 8 bases, leaving 4 bases of the junction unmatched. This CDR3 comprises 12 residues. Per the germline V gene, CDR1 is SQVTM and CDR2 is ANQGSEA.

This clonotype was detected ten times or more. CDR3 in amino acids: CASSRGTVPNNEQFF. CDR3 sequence (DNA): TGTGCCAGCAGTCGAGGGACAGTCCCTAACAATGAGCAGTTCTTC. The chain has TRBV12-3 or TRBV12-4 and TRBJ2-1, with TRBD1 matching 7 bases. The CDR3 spans 15 residues. V lost 5 bases and J lost 5; bases outside the gene matches: 9.

The chain recombines TRBV28 with TRBJ2-3; no firm D call. The length of the CDR3 is 14 residues. With 1 base removed from V and 6 bases from J, the gap between germline ends came to 11 bases. Germline V CDR1 and CDR2: MDHEN, SYDVKM. The chain's CDR3 is CASSLLSERDTQYF. CDR3 DNA sequence: TGTGCCAGCAGTTTATTAAGTGAAAGGGATACGCAGTATTTT.

Ten or more counts support this clonotype. The rearrangement links TRBV12-3 or TRBV12-4 to TRBJ2-3; possible D gene TRBD2, 6 bases. The CDR3 contains 14 residues. V was clipped by 10 bases and J by 0 bases, with 14 bases between them. CDR3 nucleotides: TGTGCCACCGCTATAGCGGATAGCACAGATACGCAGTATTTT. It specifies CATAIADSTDTQYF.

This clonotype has ten or more counts. This rearrangement joins TRBV29-1 to TRBJ1-2; D gene ambiguous. The CDR3 covers 12 residues. Germline V gene sequence: CDR1 SQVTM, CDR2 ANQGSEA. The germline V and J ends were trimmed by 7 bases and 3 bases, with 12 bases remaining between them. CDR3 coding DNA: TGCAGCGCTCAGATTCGAGACTATGGCTACACCTTC. Residues: CSAQIRDYGYTF.

This clonotype was seen repeatedly, ten times or more. The rearrangement links TRBV6-1 to TRBJ1-4, with 8 bases that match TRBD1. CDR1 is MNHNS and CDR2 is SASEGT in the germline V gene. CDR3 length: 14 residues. The trim removed 5 bases at V and 8 bases at J, leaving 7 bases unmatched. The CDR3 DNA sequence: TGTGCCAGCAGTCCCGGGACAGGAGACGAAAAACTGTTTTTT. This codes for CASSPGTGDEKLFF.

The chain joins TRBV20-1 to TRBJ2-5; D possibly corresponds to TRBD1 (6 bases). The CDR3 extends over 22 amino acids. Germline loops: CDR1 DFQATT, CDR2 SNEGSKA (reference sequence). With 6 bases removed from V and 1 base from J, the gap between germline ends came to 39 bases. The CDR3 here is CSADPGHLALRGSVSLQETQYF. CDR3 DNA sequence: TGCAGTGCCGACCCGGGACACTTGGCTCTGAGGGGTAGCGTTTCTCTCCAAGAGACCCAGTACTTC.

This clonotype has only a few counts. The chain joins TRBV7-8 to TRBJ2-2; 10 nucleotides agree with TRBD2. The V gene end was trimmed by 1 base and the J gene end by 4 bases; junction bases not matched to a gene: 3. Germline CDR1 reads SGHVS; CDR2 reads FQNEAQ. The CDR3 extends over 16 amino acids. CDR3 sequence (DNA): TGTGCCAGCAGCTTAGGAGCGGGAGGGTTCACCGGGGAGCTGTTTTTT. Translated, it gives CASSLGAGGFTGELFF.

The genes are TRBV14 and TRBJ2-7, with 9 bases identical to TRBD1. The CDR3 loop spans 17 amino acids. The V segment lost 2 bases and the J segment 2 bases; nucleotides outside the gene matches: 10. Germline lookup yields CDR1 SGHDN and CDR2 FVKESK. The CDR3 here is CASSQSLGQGIPYEQYF. CDR3 nucleotide sequence: TGTGCCAGCAGCCAATCGCTGGGACAGGGAATCCCCTACGAGCAGTACTTC.

This clonotype was counted at least ten times. The chain has TRBV24-1 and TRBJ2-3; the D gene is possibly TRBD1 (7 bases). The germline V gene has CDR1 KGHDR and CDR2 SFDVKD. There are 14 residues in the CDR3. The V end was cut by 4 bases, the J end by 4 bases, with 11 bases between. The CDR3 nucleotides read TGTGCCACCAGTGACTCAGGGGGGTCAGATACGCAGTATTTT. This sequence encodes CATSDSGGSDTQYF.

A few counts support this clonotype. This chain links TRBV19 with TRBJ2-5, with D possibly matching TRBD1 (6 bases). This CDR3 is built from 14 residues. The V and J ends lost 1 base and 1 base respectively, with 7 bases between them. Germline CDR1 reads LNHDA; CDR2 reads SQIVND (reference sequence). The CDR3 loop is CASSIGRGQETQYF. CDR3 DNA: TGTGCCAGTAGTATAGGCAGGGGCCAAGAGACCCAGTACTTC.

In its sample, this clonotype was seen a few times. The gene calls are TRBV7-9 and TRBJ2-7; D gene unclear. Per the germline V gene, CDR1 is SEHNR and CDR2 is FQNEAQ (reference sequence). V gave up 2 bases and J gave up 7 bases, with 15 bases separating them. The CDR3 runs to 14 residues. CDR3 DNA: TGTGCCAGCAGCTTAAATCCGCCAGGCGGAGAGCAGTACGTC. The encoded protein is CASSLNPPGGEQYV.

The chain employs TRBV7-6 and TRBJ2-5, with D perhaps TRBD1 (6 bases). The CDR3 is 15 residues long. The germline CDR1 and CDR2 sequences are SGHVS and FNYEAQ. V lost 6 bases to trimming and J lost 0 bases, with 14 bases between them. The CDR3 is CASRSGVGHQETQYF. In DNA form, the CDR3 reads TGTGCCAGCAGGTCAGGGGTGGGTCACCAAGAGACCCAGTACTTC.

V usage is TRBV19 and J usage is TRBJ2-3; weak D call: TRBD1 (6 bases). The V and J ends lost 3 bases and 1 base respectively, with 8 bases between them. CDR3 length equals 14 residues. From germline, CDR1 is LNHDA and CDR2 SQIVND (reference sequence). The CDR3 reads CASSIWTGTDTQYF. The CDR3 DNA follows: TGTGCCAGTAGTATTTGGACAGGCACAGATACGCAGTATTTT.

This clonotype was seen a handful of times. The J gene is TRBJ2-5, the V gene TRBV25-1; 11 bases are a match to TRBD2. Germline V gene sequence: CDR1 MGHDK, CDR2 SYGVNS. The CDR3 is made up of 18 amino acids. The V and J ends lost 5 bases and 4 bases, in that order; junction bases with no gene match: 15. CDR3: CASSPPLAGVGLGETQYF. As DNA, the CDR3 is TGTGCCAGCAGTCCTCCACTAGCGGGAGTGGGTTTGGGAGAGACCCAGTACTTC.